Below are 6 T cell receptor beta chains sequenced from a single sample in a study of blood T cell repertoires in COVID-19. The data were produced by immunoSEQ multiplex PCR, yet TCRdb's version contains in-frame clones alone and is incomplete. This sample yields about 82,000 clones, of which about four fifths are seen a single time; approximately 17% belongs to the top ten. The sample comprised peripheral blood. These receptors were collected from a woman between 55 and 75 years old with acute or convalescent COVID-19.

In this sample, this clone turned up a few times. V gene TRBV24-1 combines with J gene TRBJ2-5; 15 bases are shared with TRBD2. This CDR3 spans 13 amino acids. Germline V CDR1 and CDR2: KGHDR, SFDVKD. Trimming removed 9 bases from V and 5 bases from J; junction bases left unmatched: 0. CDR3 DNA: TGTGCCACCGGACTAGCGGGAGGGGAGACCCAGTACTTC. It codes for CATGLAGGETQYF.

The J gene is TRBJ1-1, the V gene TRBV10-2, with D maybe TRBD1 (5 bases). The V end was cut by 6 bases, the J end by 1 base, with 9 bases between. Per germline, CDR1 WSHSY and CDR2 SAAADI. This CDR3 is built from 13 residues. The CDR3 region has the DNA TGCGCCAGCAGGTTTGACAGGAACACTGAAGCTTTCTTT. It specifies CASRFDRNTEAFF.

This CDR3 is CASSLNLQIMNTEAFF. The DNA of the CDR3 is TGTGCCAGCAGCTTGAATCTACAGATAATGAACACTGAAGCTTTCTTT. The chain joins TRBV5-6 to TRBJ1-1; D is uncertain. The germline CDR1 and CDR2 sequences are SGHDT and YYEEEE. This CDR3 is 16 amino acids long. With 1 base removed from V and 0 bases from J, the gap between germline ends came to 13 bases.

A remark on this clone: The DNA is omitted, as the CDR3 cannot be located on it reliably, and the CDR3 follows TCRdb's listing. The chain carries TRBV9 and TRBJ1-4; no check of the table's D call, TRBD1, against the DNA was made. The germline V gene has CDR1 SGDLS and CDR2 YYNGEE. The CDR3 contains 13 residues when both ends are counted. The CDR3 here is CASSVGQGAVQHF.

V usage is TRBV4-3 and J usage is TRBJ1-3; D may be TRBD1 (6 bases). Germline-derived CDR1 and CDR2 are LGHNA and YSLEER. V lost 1 base and J lost 8, with 15 bases in between. The CDR3 has 15 amino acids. The CDR3, as DNA: TGCGCCAGCAGCCAAGTTCCGGCAGGGGCTGACACCATATATTTT. Translated: CASSQVPAGADTIYF.

This clone has only a few counts. The chain joins TRBV11-3 to TRBJ2-3, with TRBD2 matching over 10 bases. The CDR3 contains 18 residues. The germline V gene encodes CDR1 SGHNT and CDR2 YENEEA. J lost 3 bases, V lost 5 bases, and 14 bases had no gene match. The CDR3 loop reads CASSPVWGAGGATDTQYF. CDR3 DNA sequence: TGTGCCAGCAGCCCCGTTTGGGGAGCGGGAGGGGCGACAGATACGCAGTATTTT.